What follows are 23 T cell receptor beta chains derived from one specimen sequenced in a study of blood T cells in healthy people across ages. A second PCR of about 7 to 12 cycles used a sample-barcoded 5' primer and a J-beta primer mix. Each CDR3 protein is one row after TCRdb ran MiXCR on the 5' RACE reads. The profile shows hundreds of thousands of distinct CDR3 sequences, approximately 49% of them singletons. The sample consisted of blood. The receptors here all came from a woman aged 55-69 years in good health.

This clonotype was seen a single time. The V and J genes are TRBV20-1 and TRBJ2-6; no firm D call. The germline V gene has CDR1 DFQATT and CDR2 SNEGSKA (reference sequence). The germline V and J ends were trimmed by 3 bases and 1 base, with 4 bases remaining between them. The CDR3 has 13 residues. The CDR3 region is CSASWSGANVLTF. CDR3 in DNA: TGCAGTGCTAGTTGGTCTGGGGCCAACGTCCTGACTTTC.

This clonotype appeared a few times. The chain joins TRBV28 to TRBJ2-7; TRBD2 matches at 10 bases. The CDR3 length is 14 residues. V lost 7 bases to trimming and J lost 2 bases; unmatched junction nucleotides: 5. Germline V CDR1 and CDR2: MDHEN, SYDVKM. The CDR3 DNA follows: TGTGCCAGCACCCTAAGCGGGAGGGCCTACGAGCAGTACTTC. Translating it yields CASTLSGRAYEQYF.

Remarks on this clonotype: The junction differs from germline at one of its ends, possibly a read error. V gene TRBV18 combines with J gene TRBJ2-7; the match to TRBD1 covers 11 bases. The CDR3 spans 15 residues. The V gene's germline CDR1 is KGHSH and CDR2 LQKENI. CDR3 bases: TGTGCCTGCTCACCAGGACAGGGGGCTTCGAACGAGCAGTACTTC. Amino acids: CACSPGQGASNEQYF.

V usage is TRBV24-1 and J usage is TRBJ2-5, with D uncertain. This CDR3 is built from 12 residues. Trimming took off 1 base at V and 5 bases at J, with 4 bases between the two ends. Per the germline V gene, CDR1 is KGHDR and CDR2 is SFDVKD. CDR3 sequence reads: CATSDFRETQYF. Here the CDR3 DNA reads TGTGCCACCAGTGATTTTCGGGAGACCCAGTACTTC.

The table lists this clonotype with a few counts. The chain combines TRBV20-1 with TRBJ1-2; D gene unclear. From germline, CDR1 is DFQATT and CDR2 SNEGSKA (reference sequence). The CDR3 has 15 residues. Trimming removed 0 bases from V and 5 bases from J, with 16 bases in between. In nucleotides, the CDR3 is TGCAGTGCTAGAGATCCGCTAGCAGTAGGGTATGGCTACACCTTC. Translation: CSARDPLAVGYGYTF.

This sequence joins TRBV6-1 and TRBJ2-7; TRBD2 might be the D (5 bases). CDR3 length: 11 amino acids. Trimming removed 7 bases from V and 6 bases from J, with 10 bases in between. The germline CDR1 and CDR2 sequences are MNHNS and SASEGT. CDR3 bases: TGTGCCAGCACCAGGACTGGCGAGCAGTACTTC. Its protein is CASTRTGEQYF.

This clonotype was recorded only once. The V gene is TRBV6-4, the J gene TRBJ2-1, with TRBD1 identical over 9 bases. This CDR3 is 15 amino acids long. Germline CDR1 MRHNA, CDR2 SNTAGT. Trimming took 3 bases from V and 4 from J; bases not matched to a gene: 4. CDR3 region: CASSDGTGTYNEQFF. The CDR3 bases are TGTGCCAGCAGTGATGGGACAGGGACTTACAATGAGCAGTTCTTC.

This clonotype was picked up a small number of times. The V and J genes are TRBV10-3 and TRBJ2-7; possible D gene TRBD2, 6 bases. The germline CDR1 and CDR2 sequences are ENHRY and SYGVKD. The V end lost 5 bases, the J end lost 3 bases, and 11 bases lay between the germline ends. This CDR3 has 13 amino acids. The CDR3 sequence: CAISSLANYEQYF. The CDR3 nucleotides read TGTGCCATCAGTTCACTAGCCAACTACGAGCAGTACTTC.

V and J are TRBV29-1 and TRBJ1-1; D might be TRBD1 (6 bases). The V gene lost 7 bases and the J gene lost 1 base, with 13 bases spanning the gap. The V gene's germline CDR1 is SQVTM and CDR2 ANQGSEA. This CDR3 spans 13 amino acids. The CDR3 DNA reads TGCAGCGGATACAGGGACCCGAACACTGAAGCTTTCTTT. The encoded protein is CSGYRDPNTEAFF.

This clonotype came up a few times. This rearrangement joins TRBV7-2 to TRBJ2-1, with D perhaps TRBD1 (5 bases). Germline CDR1 reads SGHTA; CDR2 reads FQGNSA. V was trimmed by 1 base and J by 13 bases, leaving 14 bases between them. The CDR3 length is 13 residues. CDR3 sequence: CASSLDLGRAQFF. In nucleotides, the CDR3 is TGTGCCAGCAGCTTAGATCTTGGCAGGGCCCAGTTCTTC.

The DNA for the CDR3 is TGTGCCAGCAGCTTGGAAGGACTAGCGGGGACCAATGAGCAGTTCTTC. The encoded protein is CASSLEGLAGTNEQFF. The chain employs TRBV5-4 and TRBJ2-1; 12 positions agree with TRBD2. The CDR3 contains 16 residues. With 0 bases clipped from V and 6 bases from J, the junction kept 4 bases outside the gene matches. Germline V gene sequence: CDR1 SGHNT, CDR2 YYREEE (reference sequence).

The CDR3 DNA sequence: TGTGCCACCAGCAGAGATAAGGGGACATCGTATGGCTACACCTTC. Residues: CATSRDKGTSYGYTF. This chain links TRBV15 with TRBJ1-2, with D maybe TRBD1 (6 bases). V dropped 0 bases and J dropped 5 bases, with 13 bases sitting between them. The CDR3 length is 15 residues. Per germline, CDR1 LNHNV and CDR2 YYDKDF (reference sequence).

The chain joins TRBV9 to TRBJ2-1, with 7 bases that match TRBD2. The CDR3 totals 15 residues. Germline assignment: CDR1 SGDLS and CDR2 YYNGEE. The V gene end was trimmed by 5 bases and the J gene end by 4 bases; junction bases not matched to a gene: 9. CDR3 loop: CASSEIAGPYNEQFF. In DNA, the CDR3 is TGTGCCAGCAGTGAGATAGCGGGCCCATACAATGAGCAGTTCTTC. Looking up the rest from reference TRBV9 and TRBJ2-1 gives the full variable domain: DSGVTQTPKHLITATGQRVTLRCSPRSGDLSVYWYQQSLDQGLQFLIQYYNGEERAKGNILERFSAQQFPDLHSELNLSSLELGDSALYFCASSEIAGPYNEQFFGPGTRLTVL.

This clonotype was counted a few times. This sequence joins TRBV4-3 and TRBJ2-5; D is ambiguous. The DNA end lines up better with TRBJ2-7; the J call may be wrong. CDR1 is LGHNA, CDR2 YSLEER, per germline. This CDR3 spans 13 amino acids. CDR3 in amino acids: CASSQVGLDEQYF. CDR3 DNA: TGCGCCAGCAGCCAAGTGGGGTTGGACGAGCAGTACTTC.

The chain uses TRBV4-3 and TRBJ2-1, with TRBD1 matching over 10 bases. The CDR3 spans 21 residues. CDR1 is LGHNA and CDR2 is YSLEER in the germline V gene. Trimming at V came to 2 bases and at J to 8 bases, leaving 24 bases not matched to a gene. The CDR3 region is CASSQHPGTGDIGGDLDEQFF. Here the CDR3 DNA reads TGCGCCAGCAGCCAACATCCCGGGACAGGGGACATAGGCGGGGACCTGGATGAGCAGTTCTTC.

The V and J genes are TRBV4-3 and TRBJ2-5; 9 bases fit TRBD2. Judging by the DNA end, TRBJ2-4 fits better; the J call may be wrong. This CDR3 is built from 18 residues. Germline V gene sequence: CDR1 LGHNA, CDR2 YSLEER. The chain's CDR3 is CASSQGLAGAGGGDIQYF. The CDR3 DNA is TGCGCCAGCAGCCAGGGGCTTGCGGGAGCGGGAGGTGGGGACATTCAGTACTTC.

In this sample, this clonotype turned up a few times. This rearrangement joins TRBV30 to TRBJ1-1; a weak D match, TRBD1 (5 bases). The CDR3 loop spans 13 amino acids. The germline V gene encodes CDR1 GTSNPN and CDR2 SVGIG (reference sequence). Trimming took off 2 bases at V and 1 base at J, with 8 bases between the two ends. CDR3 DNA: TGTGCCTGGAGTCGACAGCCGAACACTGAAGCTTTCTTT. It codes for CAWSRQPNTEAFF.

This clonotype was counted only a few times. The rearrangement links TRBV2 to TRBJ2-7; D call uncertain. Germline-derived CDR1 and CDR2 are SNHLY and FYNNEI. The germline V and J ends were trimmed by 4 bases and 1 base, with 5 bases remaining between them. This CDR3 contains 12 residues. The CDR3 spells CASSGWSYEQYF. The CDR3 coding sequence is TGTGCCAGCAGTGGATGGTCCTACGAGCAGTACTTC. Full variable domain (remainder filled in from reference TRBV2 and TRBJ2-7): EPEVTQTPSHQVTQMGQEVILRCVPISNHLYFYWYRQILGQKVEFLVSFYNNEISEKSEIFDDQFSVERPDGSNFTLKIRSTKLEDSAMYFCASSGWSYEQYFGPGTRLTVT.

The rearrangement links TRBV6-5 to TRBJ2-3; the match to TRBD2 covers 13 bases. J gave up 0 bases and V 0 bases, and 0 bases lay outside the gene matches. Germline loops: CDR1 MNHEY, CDR2 SVGAGI. The CDR3 length is 17 residues. The CDR3 region has the DNA TGTGCCAGCAGTTACTCGGGACTAGCGGGGAGCACAGATACGCAGTATTTT. Its translation is CASSYSGLAGSTDTQYF.

The rearrangement joins TRBV9 to TRBJ2-7; 9 positions match TRBD2. The CDR3 consists of 15 residues. Germline V lookup: CDR1 SGDLS, CDR2 YYNGEE. Trimming cost V 3 bases and J 1 base; bases outside gene matches: 5. The CDR3 region is CASSAGTSPSYEQYF. The CDR3 DNA reads as TGTGCCAGCAGCGCAGGGACTAGCCCTTCCTACGAGCAGTACTTC.

This chain uses TRBV3-1 with TRBJ1-1, with D uncertain. Germline V gives CDR1 LGHDT, CDR2 YNNKEL (reference sequence). V was shortened by 4 bases and J by 1 base, with 7 bases between the two germline ends. This CDR3 comprises 13 residues. Here the CDR3 DNA reads TGTGCCAGCAGCCTTCTCGAGAACACTGAAGCTTTCTTT. It yields the protein CASSLLENTEAFF.

The rearrangement uses TRBV14 and TRBJ2-7, with 9 nucleotides matching TRBD1. The V gene's germline CDR1 is SGHDN and CDR2 FVKESK. The V gene end was trimmed by 0 bases and the J gene end by 6 bases; junction bases not matched to a gene: 9. CDR3 size: 16 residues. The CDR3 protein is CASSQDQGTGNSEQYF. CDR3 nucleotides: TGTGCCAGCAGCCAAGATCAGGGGACAGGGAATAGCGAGCAGTACTTC.

The rearrangement uses TRBV6-5 and TRBJ1-2; TRBD1 aligns across 9 bases. Unmatched junction bases numbered 8, after V lost 2 bases and J lost 7 bases. CDR3 length: 15 amino acids. CDR1 and CDR2 from the germline V gene are MNHEY and SVGAGI. The CDR3 protein is CASSYRDRASGGYTF. The CDR3, as DNA: TGTGCCAGCAGTTACAGGGACAGGGCCAGCGGTGGCTACACCTTC.